This T cell receptor beta chain was retrieved from a study of neurological immune-mediated disorders. By share, this clonotype ranks as medium-sized (0.01 to 0.1%). The cDNA was produced through 5'RACE with 10-nucleotide random UMIs. The yield of each sequencing run was over 160 million TCR-beta sequences from 15-18 subjects. MiXCR, run by TCRdb on the 5' RACE reads, gives a single entry per CDR3 protein. The profile shows about 28,000 distinct CDR3 sequences, 5% to 8% of them singletons. From germline, CDR1 is DFQATT and CDR2 SNEGSKA (reference sequence). CDR3 length: 18 residues. V was clipped by 7 bases and J by 0 bases, with 25 bases between them.

Sample: PBMCs. V and J are TRBV20-1 and TRBJ1-5; tentatively, D is TRBD1 (6 bases). This TCR derives from a woman between 50 and 59 years old in good health. CDR3 protein: CSGVPLGGIDYSNQPQHF. The CDR3 DNA reads as TGCAGTGGAGTCCCCCTAGGGGGTATAGATTATAGCAATCAGCCCCAGCATTTT.